This T cell receptor beta chain was captured by sequencing in a study of cytomegalovirus exposure and HLA in healthy donors. V dropped 6 bases and J dropped 6; count of bases not matched to a gene: 5. Germline CDR1 and CDR2: MNHEY and SVGAGI. The length of the CDR3 is 14 residues. The PCR ran on 60 Vbeta and 13 Jbeta primers. Sequencing was performed with immunoSEQ multiplex PCR; in TCRdb, only in-frame clones are kept and a portion is missing. This sample's table reports approximately 150,000 clones. The chain couples TRBV6-5 to TRBJ2-1; 10 positions match TRBD1. This TCR was recovered from a woman in her 40s in good health and CMV-seronegative. Sequencing was carried out using PBMCs. CDR3 loop: CASSRTGGSNEQFF. CDR3 nucleotides: TGTGCCAGCAGCCGGACAGGGGGGAGCAATGAGCAGTTCTTC.